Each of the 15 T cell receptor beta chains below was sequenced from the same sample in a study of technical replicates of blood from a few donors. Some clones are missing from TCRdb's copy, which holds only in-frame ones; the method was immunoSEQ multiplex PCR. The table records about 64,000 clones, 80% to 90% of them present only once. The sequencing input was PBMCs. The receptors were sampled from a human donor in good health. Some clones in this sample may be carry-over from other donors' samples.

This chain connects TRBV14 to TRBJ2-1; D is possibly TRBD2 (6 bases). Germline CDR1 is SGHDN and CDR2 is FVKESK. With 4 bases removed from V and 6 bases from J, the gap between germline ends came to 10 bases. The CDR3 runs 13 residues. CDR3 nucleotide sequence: TGTGCCAGCAGCCCCCAACTAGCCAATGAGCAGTTCTTC. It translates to CASSPQLANEQFF.

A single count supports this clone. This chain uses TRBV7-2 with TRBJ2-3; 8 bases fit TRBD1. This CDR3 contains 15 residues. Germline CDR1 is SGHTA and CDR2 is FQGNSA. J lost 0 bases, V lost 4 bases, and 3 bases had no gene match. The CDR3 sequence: CASSSWTGSTDTQYF. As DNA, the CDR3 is TGTGCCAGCAGCTCCTGGACAGGGAGCACAGATACGCAGTATTTT.

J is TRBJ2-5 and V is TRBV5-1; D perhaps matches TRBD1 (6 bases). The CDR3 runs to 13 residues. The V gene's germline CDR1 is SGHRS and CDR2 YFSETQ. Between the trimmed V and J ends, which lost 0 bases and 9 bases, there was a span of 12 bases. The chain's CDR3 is CASSLDPPGAQYF. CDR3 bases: TGCGCCAGCAGCTTGGATCCCCCAGGGGCCCAGTACTTC.

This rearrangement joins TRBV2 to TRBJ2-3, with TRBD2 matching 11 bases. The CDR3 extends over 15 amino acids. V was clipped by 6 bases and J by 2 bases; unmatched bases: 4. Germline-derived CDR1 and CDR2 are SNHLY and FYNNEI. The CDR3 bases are TGTGCCAGCAGCTTTAGCGGGGGGGCCACAGATACGCAGTATTTT. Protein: CASSFSGGATDTQYF.

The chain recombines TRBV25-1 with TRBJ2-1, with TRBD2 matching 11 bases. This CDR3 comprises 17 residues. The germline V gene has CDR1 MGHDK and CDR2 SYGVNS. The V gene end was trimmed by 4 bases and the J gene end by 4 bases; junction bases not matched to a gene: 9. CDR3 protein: CASSVNYGTSGYNEQFF. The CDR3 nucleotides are TGTGCCAGCAGTGTTAATTACGGGACTAGCGGTTACAATGAGCAGTTCTTC.

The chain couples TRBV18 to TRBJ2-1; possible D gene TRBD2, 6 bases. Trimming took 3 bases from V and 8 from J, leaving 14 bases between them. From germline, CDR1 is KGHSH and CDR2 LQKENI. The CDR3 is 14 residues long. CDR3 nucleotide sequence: TGTGCCAGCTCACCTATGGTCAGGGAGGATGAGCAGTTCTTC. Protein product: CASSPMVREDEQFF.

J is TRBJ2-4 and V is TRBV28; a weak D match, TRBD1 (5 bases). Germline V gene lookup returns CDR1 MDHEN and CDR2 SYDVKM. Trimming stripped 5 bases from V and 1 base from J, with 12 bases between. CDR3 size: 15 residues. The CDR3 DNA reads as TGTGCCAGCAGTAGTGGACAACGCGCCAAAAACATTCAGTACTTC. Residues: CASSSGQRAKNIQYF.

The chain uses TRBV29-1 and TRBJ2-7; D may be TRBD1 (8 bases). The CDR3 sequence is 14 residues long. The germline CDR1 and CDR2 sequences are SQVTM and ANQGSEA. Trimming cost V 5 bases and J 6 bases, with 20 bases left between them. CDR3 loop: CSVQRGRGRVEQYF. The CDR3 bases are TGCAGCGTTCAGCGGGGCAGGGGGCGGGTCGAGCAGTACTTC.

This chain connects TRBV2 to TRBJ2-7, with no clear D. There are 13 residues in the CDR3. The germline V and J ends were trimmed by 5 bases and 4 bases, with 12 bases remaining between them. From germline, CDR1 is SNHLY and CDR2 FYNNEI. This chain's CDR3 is CASSLTASYEQYF. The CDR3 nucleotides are TGTGCCAGCAGTTTAACAGCTTCTTACGAGCAGTACTTC.

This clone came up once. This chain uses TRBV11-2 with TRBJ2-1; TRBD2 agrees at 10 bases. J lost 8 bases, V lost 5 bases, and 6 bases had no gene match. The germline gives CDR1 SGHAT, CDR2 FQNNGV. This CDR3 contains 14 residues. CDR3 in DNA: TGTGCCAGCAGCCTGACTAGCGGGTGGGATGAGCAGTTCTTC. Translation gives CASSLTSGWDEQFF.

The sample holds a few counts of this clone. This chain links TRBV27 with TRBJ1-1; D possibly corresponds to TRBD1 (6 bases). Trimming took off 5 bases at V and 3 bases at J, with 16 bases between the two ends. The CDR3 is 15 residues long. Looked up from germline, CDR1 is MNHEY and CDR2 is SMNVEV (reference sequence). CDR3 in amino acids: CASSLSGGAHTEAFF. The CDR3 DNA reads TGTGCCAGCAGTCTCAGTGGGGGGGCACACACTGAAGCTTTCTTT.

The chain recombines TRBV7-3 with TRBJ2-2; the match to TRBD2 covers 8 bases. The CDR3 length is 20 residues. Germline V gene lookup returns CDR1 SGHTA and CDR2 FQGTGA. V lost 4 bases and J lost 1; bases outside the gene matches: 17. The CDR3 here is CASSSISPILAGRNTGELFF. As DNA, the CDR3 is TGTGCCAGCAGCTCCATATCACCCATATTAGCGGGGAGGAACACCGGGGAGCTGTTTTTT.

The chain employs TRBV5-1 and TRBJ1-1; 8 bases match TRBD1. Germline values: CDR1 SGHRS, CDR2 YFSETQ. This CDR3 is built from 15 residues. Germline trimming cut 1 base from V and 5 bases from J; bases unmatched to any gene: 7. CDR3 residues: CASSLYQGARTEAFF. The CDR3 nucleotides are TGCGCCAGCAGCTTGTACCAGGGGGCGCGTACTGAAGCTTTCTTT.

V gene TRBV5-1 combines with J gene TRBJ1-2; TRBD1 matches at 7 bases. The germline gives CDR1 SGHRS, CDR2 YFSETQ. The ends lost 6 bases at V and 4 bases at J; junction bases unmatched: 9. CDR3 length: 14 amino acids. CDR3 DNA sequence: TGCGCCAGCACCTCAGGGGGTATAGGCTATGGCTACACCTTC. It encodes CASTSGGIGYGYTF.

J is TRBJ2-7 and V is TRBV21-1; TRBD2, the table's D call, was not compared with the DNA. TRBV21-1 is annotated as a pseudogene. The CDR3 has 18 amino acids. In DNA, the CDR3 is TGTGCCAGCAGCAGGCTTATAGGGTGGACTAGCGGTTACTACGAGCAGTACTTC. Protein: CASSRLIGWTSGYYEQYF.